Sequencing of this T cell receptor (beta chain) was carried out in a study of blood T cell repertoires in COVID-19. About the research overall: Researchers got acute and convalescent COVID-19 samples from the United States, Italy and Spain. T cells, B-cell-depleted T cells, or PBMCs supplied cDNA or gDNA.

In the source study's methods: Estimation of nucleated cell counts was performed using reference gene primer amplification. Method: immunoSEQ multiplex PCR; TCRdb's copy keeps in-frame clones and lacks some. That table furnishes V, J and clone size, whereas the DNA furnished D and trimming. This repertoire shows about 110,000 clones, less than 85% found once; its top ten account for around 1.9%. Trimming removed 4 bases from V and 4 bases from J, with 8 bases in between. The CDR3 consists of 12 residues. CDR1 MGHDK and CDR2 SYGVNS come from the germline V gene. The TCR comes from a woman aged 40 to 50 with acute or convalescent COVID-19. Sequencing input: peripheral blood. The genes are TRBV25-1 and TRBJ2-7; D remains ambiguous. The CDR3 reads CASSAGRYEQYF. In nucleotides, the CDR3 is TGTGCCAGCAGTGCGGGTCGTTACGAGCAGTACTTC.